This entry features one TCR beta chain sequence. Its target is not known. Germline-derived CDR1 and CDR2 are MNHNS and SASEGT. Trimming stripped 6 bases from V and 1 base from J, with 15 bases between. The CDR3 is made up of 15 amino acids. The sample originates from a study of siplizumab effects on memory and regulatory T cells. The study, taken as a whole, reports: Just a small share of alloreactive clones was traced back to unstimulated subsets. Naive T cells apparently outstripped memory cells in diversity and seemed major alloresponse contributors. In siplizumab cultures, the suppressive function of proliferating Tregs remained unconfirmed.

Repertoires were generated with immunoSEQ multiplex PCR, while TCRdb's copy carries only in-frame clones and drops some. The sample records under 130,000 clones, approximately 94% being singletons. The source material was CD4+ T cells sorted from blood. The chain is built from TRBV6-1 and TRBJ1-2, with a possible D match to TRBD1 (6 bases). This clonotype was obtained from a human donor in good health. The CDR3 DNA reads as TGTGCCAGCAGGCCCCAGGACAGTCTTAACTATGGCTACACCTTC. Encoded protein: CASRPQDSLNYGYTF.